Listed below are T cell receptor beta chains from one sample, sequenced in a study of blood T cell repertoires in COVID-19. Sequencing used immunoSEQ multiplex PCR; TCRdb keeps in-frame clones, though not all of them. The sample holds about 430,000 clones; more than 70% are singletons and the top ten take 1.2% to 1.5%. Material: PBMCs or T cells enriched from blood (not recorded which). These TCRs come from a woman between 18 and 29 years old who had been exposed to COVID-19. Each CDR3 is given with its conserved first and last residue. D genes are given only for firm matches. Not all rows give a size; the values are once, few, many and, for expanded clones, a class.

CASSPRQSLSNQPQHF | TGTGCCAGCTCACCACGACAGAGTCTTAGCAATCAGCCCCAGCATTTT | TRBV18 | NA | TRBJ1-5 | NA
CASSTTGGGNEQFF | TGTGCCAGCTCAACCACAGGGGGGGGAAACGAGCAGTTCTTC | TRBV18 | NA | TRBJ2-1 | NA
CASSPIEVADTQYF | TGTGCCAGCTCACCAATTGAGGTTGCAGATACGCAGTATTTT | TRBV18 | NA | TRBJ2-3 | NA
CASSYQGSYEQYF | TGTGCCAGCAGTTACCAGGGCTCCTACGAGCAGTACTTC | TRBV27 | NA | TRBJ2-7 | NA
CASSGRSGSSYNEQFF | TGTGCCAGCAGCGGACGTAGCGGGAGCTCCTACAATGAGCAGTTCTTC | TRBV14 | TRBD2 | TRBJ2-1 | once
CASSRDSQETQYF | TGTGCCAGCAGCAGAGACAGCCAAGAGACCCAGTACTTC | TRBV5-6 | NA | TRBJ2-5 | NA
CASSEIVGGAADTQYF | TGTGCCAGCAGTGAAATAGTGGGGGGGGCTGCAGATACGCAGTATTTT | TRBV6-1 | NA | TRBJ2-3 | NA
CASSENGQGSYEQYF | TGTGCCAGTAGTGAGAATGGACAGGGGTCCTACGAGCAGTACTTC | TRBV19 | TRBD1 | TRBJ2-7 | NA
CASSLRRAGELFF | TGTGCCAGCAGCTTAAGGAGGGCCGGGGAGCTGTTTTTT | TRBV7-2 | NA | TRBJ2-2 | NA
CASSGPHGYTF | TGTGCCAGCAGTGGGCCTCATGGCTACACCTTC | TRBV25-1 | NA | TRBJ1-2 | NA
CASSTGGSGELFF | TGTGCCAGCAGCACAGGGGGTTCCGGGGAGCTGTTTTTT | TRBV28 | TRBD1 | TRBJ2-2 | NA
CASSYSRGGYTF | TGTGCCAGCAGTTACTCCAGAGGTGGCTACACCTTC | TRBV6-5 | NA | TRBJ1-2 | NA
CASSPPSYGYTF | TGTGCCAGCAGTCCCCCCTCTTATGGCTACACCTTC | TRBV28 | NA | TRBJ1-2 | NA
CASSPATGIMGEQFF | TGTGCCAGCAGCCCCGCGACAGGGATAATGGGTGAGCAGTTCTTC | TRBV6-2/TRBV6-3 | TRBD1 | TRBJ2-1 | NA
CASSPDSSYEQYF | TGTGCCAGCAGCCCGGACAGCTCCTACGAGCAGTACTTC | TRBV11-2 | NA | TRBJ2-7 | few
CASGQGAVYEQYF | TGTGCCAGCGGACAGGGGGCGGTTTACGAGCAGTACTTC | TRBV11-3 | TRBD1 | TRBJ2-7 | NA
CASSSGYPIYNSPLHF | TGTGCCAGCAGCTCAGGCTATCCCATCTATAATTCACCCCTCCACTTT | TRBV7-2 | NA | TRBJ1-6 | NA
CASSGGQGDTEAFF | TGTGCCAGCAGCGGGGGACAGGGAGACACTGAAGCTTTCTTT | TRBV5-6 | TRBD1 | TRBJ1-1 | NA
CASSTGQGSNYGYTF | TGTGCCAGCAGCACAGGACAGGGATCGAACTATGGCTACACCTTC | TRBV4-2 | TRBD1 | TRBJ1-2 | few
CASSSQVENTEAFF | TGTGCCAGCTCCTCACAGGTGGAGAACACTGAAGCTTTCTTT | TRBV18 | NA | TRBJ1-1 | few